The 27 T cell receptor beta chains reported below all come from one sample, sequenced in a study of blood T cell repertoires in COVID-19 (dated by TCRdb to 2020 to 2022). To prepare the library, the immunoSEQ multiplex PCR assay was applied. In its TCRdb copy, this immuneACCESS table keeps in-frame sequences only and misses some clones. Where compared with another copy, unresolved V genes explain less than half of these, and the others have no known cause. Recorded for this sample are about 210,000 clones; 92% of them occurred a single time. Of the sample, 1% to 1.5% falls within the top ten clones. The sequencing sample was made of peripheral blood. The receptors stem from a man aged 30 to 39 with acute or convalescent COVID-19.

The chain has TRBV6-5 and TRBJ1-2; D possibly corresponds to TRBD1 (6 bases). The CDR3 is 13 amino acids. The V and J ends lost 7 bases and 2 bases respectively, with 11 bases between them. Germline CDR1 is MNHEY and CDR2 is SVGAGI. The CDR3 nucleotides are TGTGCCAGCAAGGGGGACGAAAACTATGGCTACACCTTC. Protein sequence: CASKGDENYGYTF.

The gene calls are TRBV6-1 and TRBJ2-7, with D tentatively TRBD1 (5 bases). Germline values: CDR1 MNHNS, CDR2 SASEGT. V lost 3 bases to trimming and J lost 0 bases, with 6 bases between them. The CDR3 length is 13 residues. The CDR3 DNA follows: TGTGCCAGCAGTGAGGACAACTCCTACGAGCAGTACTTC. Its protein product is CASSEDNSYEQYF.

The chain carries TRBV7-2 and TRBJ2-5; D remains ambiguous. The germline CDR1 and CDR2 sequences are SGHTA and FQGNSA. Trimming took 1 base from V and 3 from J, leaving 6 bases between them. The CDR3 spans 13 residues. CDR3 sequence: CASSLVREETQYF. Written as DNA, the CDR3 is TGTGCCAGCAGCTTAGTAAGAGAAGAGACCCAGTACTTC.

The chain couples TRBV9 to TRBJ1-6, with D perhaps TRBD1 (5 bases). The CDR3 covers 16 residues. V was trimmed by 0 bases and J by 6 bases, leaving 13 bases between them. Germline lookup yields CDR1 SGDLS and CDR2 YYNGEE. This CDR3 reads CASSVGDDRPNSPLHF. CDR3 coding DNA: TGTGCCAGCAGCGTAGGAGACGACAGACCTAATTCACCCCTCCACTTT.

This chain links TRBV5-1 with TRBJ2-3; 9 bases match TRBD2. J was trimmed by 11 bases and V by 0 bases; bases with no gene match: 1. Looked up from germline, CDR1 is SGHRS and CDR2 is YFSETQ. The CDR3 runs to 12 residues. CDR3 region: CASSLVSGRQYF. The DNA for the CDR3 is TGCGCCAGCAGCTTGGTTAGCGGGAGGCAGTATTTT. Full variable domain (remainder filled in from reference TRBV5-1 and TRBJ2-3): KAGVTQTPRYLIKTRGQQVTLSCSPISGHRSVSWYQQTPGQGLQFLFEYFSETQRNKGNFPGRFSGRQFSNSRSEMNVSTLELGDSALYLCASSLVSGRQYFGPGTRLTVL.

The CDR3 reads CASSQERRGVYEQYF. In DNA form, the CDR3 reads TGTGCCAGCAGCCAAGAACGTCGCGGGGTCTACGAGCAGTACTTC. The chain combines TRBV4-2 with TRBJ2-7; a weak D match, TRBD2 (6 bases). Germline V gives CDR1 LGHNA, CDR2 YNFKEQ. The V end lost 0 bases, the J end lost 3 bases, and 12 bases lay between the germline ends. This CDR3 region has 15 residues.

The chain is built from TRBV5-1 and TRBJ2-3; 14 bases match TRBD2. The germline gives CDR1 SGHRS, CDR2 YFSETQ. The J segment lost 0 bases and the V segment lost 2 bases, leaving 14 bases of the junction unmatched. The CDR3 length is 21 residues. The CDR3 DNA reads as TGCGCCAGCAGCTTTAGTAGAGGACTAGCGGGGGGTTCATCTAGCACAGATACGCAGTATTTT. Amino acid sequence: CASSFSRGLAGGSSSTDTQYF.

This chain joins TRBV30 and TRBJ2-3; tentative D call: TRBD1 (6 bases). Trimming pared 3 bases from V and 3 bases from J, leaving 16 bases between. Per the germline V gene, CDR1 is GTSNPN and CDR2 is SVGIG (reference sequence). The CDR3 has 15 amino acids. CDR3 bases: TGTGCCTGGAGCCCATTAGGGGGACCAACAGATACGCAGTATTTT. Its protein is CAWSPLGGPTDTQYF.

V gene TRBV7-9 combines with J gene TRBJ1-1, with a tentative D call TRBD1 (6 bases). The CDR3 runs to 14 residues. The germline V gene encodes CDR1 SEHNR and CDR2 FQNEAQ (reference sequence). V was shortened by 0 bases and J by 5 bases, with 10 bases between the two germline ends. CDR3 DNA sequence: TGTGCCAGCAGCTTAGCGGACAGTAGGACTGAAGCTTTCTTT. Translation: CASSLADSRTEAFF.

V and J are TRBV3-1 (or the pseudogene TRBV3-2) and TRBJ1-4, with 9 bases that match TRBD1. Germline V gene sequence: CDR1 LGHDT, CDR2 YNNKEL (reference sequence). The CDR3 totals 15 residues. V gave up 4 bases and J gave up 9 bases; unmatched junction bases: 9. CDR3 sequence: CASSPAGTGMKKLFF. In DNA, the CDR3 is TGTGCCAGCAGCCCCGCGGGGACAGGGATGAAAAAACTGTTTTTT.

The CDR3 here is CASTIPSTWWRETHEQYF. The CDR3 nucleotides read TGTGCCAGCACCATCCCTTCAACCTGGTGGCGGGAGACCCACGAGCAGTACTTC. V gene TRBV6-4 combines with J gene TRBJ2-7; 7 bases map to TRBD2. The length of the CDR3 is 18 residues. Germline CDR1 reads MRHNA; CDR2 reads SNTAGT. V lost 7 bases to trimming and J lost 5 bases; unmatched junction nucleotides: 23.

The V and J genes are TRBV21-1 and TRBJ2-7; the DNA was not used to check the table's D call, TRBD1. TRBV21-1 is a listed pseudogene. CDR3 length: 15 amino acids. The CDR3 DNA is TGTGCCAGCAGCAAAAGGGGCTATACTCCTTCCGAGCAGTACTTC. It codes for CASSKRGYTPSEQYF.

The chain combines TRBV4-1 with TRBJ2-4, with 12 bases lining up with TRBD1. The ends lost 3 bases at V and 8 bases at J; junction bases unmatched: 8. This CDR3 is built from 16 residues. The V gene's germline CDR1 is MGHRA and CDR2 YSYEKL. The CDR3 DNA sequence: TGCGCCAGCAGCCACCCCGGGACAGGGGGCCTAGACATTCAGTACTTC. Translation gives CASSHPGTGGLDIQYF.

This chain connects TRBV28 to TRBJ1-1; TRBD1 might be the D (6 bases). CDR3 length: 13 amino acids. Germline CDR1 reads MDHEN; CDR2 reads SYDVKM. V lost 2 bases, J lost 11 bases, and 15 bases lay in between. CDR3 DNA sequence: TGTGCCAGCAGTTTAGACGACAGGTCTGGGGCTTTCTTT. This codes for CASSLDDRSGAFF.

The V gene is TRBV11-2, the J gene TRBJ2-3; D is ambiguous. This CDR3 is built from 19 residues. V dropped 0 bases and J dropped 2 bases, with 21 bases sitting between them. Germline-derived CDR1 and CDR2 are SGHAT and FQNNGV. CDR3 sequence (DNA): TGTGCCAGCAGCTTAGATCTTTTATCGTGGTGGCAAAACACAGATACGCAGTATTTT. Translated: CASSLDLLSWWQNTDTQYF. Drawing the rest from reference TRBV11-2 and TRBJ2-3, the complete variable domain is EAGVAQSPRYKIIEKRQSVAFWCNPISGHATLYWYQQILGQGPKLLIQFQNNGVVDDSQLPKDRFSAERLKGVDSTLKIQPAKLEDSAVYLCASSLDLLSWWQNTDTQYFGPGTRLTVL.

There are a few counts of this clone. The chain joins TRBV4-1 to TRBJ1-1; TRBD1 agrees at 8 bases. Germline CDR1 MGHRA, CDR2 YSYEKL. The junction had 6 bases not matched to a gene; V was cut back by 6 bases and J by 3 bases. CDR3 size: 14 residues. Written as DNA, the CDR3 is TGCGCCAGCAGTCAGAACAGGGGGTACACTGAAGCTTTCTTT. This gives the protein CASSQNRGYTEAFF.

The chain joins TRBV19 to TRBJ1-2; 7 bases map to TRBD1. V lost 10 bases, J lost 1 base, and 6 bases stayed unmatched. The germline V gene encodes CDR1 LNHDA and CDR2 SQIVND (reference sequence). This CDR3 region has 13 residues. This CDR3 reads CATRDRVNYGYTF. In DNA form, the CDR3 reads TGTGCCACCCGTGACAGGGTTAACTATGGCTACACCTTC.

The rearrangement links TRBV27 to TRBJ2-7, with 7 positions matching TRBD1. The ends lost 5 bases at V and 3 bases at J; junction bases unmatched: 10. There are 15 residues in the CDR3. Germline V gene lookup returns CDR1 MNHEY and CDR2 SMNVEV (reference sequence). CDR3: CASSPMTGTDYEQYF. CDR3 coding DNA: TGTGCCAGCAGTCCGATGACAGGGACGGACTACGAGCAGTACTTC.

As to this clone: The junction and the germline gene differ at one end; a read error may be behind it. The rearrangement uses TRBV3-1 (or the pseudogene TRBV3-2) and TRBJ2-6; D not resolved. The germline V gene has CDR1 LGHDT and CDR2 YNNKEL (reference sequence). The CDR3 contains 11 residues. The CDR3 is CASSRAYVLTF. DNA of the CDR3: TGTGCCAGCAGCCGGGCCTACGTCCTGACTTTC.

The CDR3 DNA reads TGCGCCAGCAGTCCCACACCGGGGACTGAAGCTTTCTTT. Translated: CASSPTPGTEAFF. The rearrangement links TRBV10-1 to TRBJ1-1, with D hard to call. Between the trimmed V and J ends, which lost 5 bases and 5 bases, there was a span of 12 bases. From germline, CDR1 is WNHNN and CDR2 SYGVQD (reference sequence). The CDR3 extends over 13 amino acids.

The CDR3 DNA is TGTGCCAGCAGTCCACCAGGGACAGGGTTTCCTGAAGCTTTCTTT. Translation gives CASSPPGTGFPEAFF. The chain has TRBV6-5 and TRBJ1-1; 9 bases are a match to TRBD1. With V trimmed by 5 bases and J by 6 bases, 10 bases remained unmatched. The CDR3 runs 15 residues. Looked up from germline, CDR1 is MNHEY and CDR2 is SVGAGI.

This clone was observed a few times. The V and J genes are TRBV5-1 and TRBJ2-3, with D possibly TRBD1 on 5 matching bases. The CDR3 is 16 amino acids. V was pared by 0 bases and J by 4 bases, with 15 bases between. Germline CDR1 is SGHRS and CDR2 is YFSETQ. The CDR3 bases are TGCGCCAGCAGCTTGGCGCAGGGATCTTTGGCAGATACGCAGTATTTT. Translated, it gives CASSLAQGSLADTQYF.

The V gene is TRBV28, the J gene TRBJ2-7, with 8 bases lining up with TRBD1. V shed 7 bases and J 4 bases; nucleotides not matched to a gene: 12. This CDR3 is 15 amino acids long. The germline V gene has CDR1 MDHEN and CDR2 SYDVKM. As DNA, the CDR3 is TGTGCCAGCATAACCTCAGGGGGCGCTTCTTACGAGCAGTACTTC. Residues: CASITSGGASYEQYF.

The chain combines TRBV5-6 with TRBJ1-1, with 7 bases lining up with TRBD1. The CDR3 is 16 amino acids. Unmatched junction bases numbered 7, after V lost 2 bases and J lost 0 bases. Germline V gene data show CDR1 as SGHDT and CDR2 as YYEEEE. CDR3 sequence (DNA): TGTGCCAGCAGCTTTAGCAGGGGGTCCATGAACACTGAAGCTTTCTTT. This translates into CASSFSRGSMNTEAFF. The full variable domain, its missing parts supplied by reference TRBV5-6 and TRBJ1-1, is DAGVTQSPTHLIKTRGQQVTLRCSPKSGHDTVSWYQQALGQGPQFIFQYYEEEERQRGNFPDRFSGHQFPNYSSELNVNALLLGDSALYLCASSFSRGSMNTEAFFGQGTRLTVV.

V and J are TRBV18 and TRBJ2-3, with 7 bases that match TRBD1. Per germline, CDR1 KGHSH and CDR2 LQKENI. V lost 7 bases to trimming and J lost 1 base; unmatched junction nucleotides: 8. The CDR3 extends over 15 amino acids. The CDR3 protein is CASYTGEGGTDTQYF. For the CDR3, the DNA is TGTGCCAGCTACACAGGGGAAGGGGGCACAGATACGCAGTATTTT.

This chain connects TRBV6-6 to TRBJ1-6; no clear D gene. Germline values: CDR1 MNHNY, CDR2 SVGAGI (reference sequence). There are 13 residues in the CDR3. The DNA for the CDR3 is TGTGCTGGGAGGGAGGATGGTAATTCACCCCTCCACTTT. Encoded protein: CAGREDGNSPLHF.

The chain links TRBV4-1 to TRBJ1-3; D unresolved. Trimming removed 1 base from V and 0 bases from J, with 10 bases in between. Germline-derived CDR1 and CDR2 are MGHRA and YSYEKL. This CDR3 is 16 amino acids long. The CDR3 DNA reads TGCGCCAGCAGCCAAGTCTACGCTTTCTCTGGAAACACCATATATTTT. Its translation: CASSQVYAFSGNTIYF.